These T cell receptor beta chains were read from a single sample in a study of long-term antiretroviral therapy in people with HIV. Profiling relied on immunoSEQ multiplex PCR, and the TCRdb table lists in-frame clones only, not all of them. The repertoire includes 25,000 to 35,000 clones, about nine tenths of them detected once, and less than 4.5% sits in the top ten. The input for sequencing was unsorted PBMCs, taken 3.1 years after starting antiretroviral therapy. Receptor source: a man aged 18 to 35 with HIV. Each CDR3 is given with its conserved first and last residue.

CASKGPETQYF TRBJ2-5 TRBV19
CASRPTGTGRYEQYF TRBJ2-7 TRBV6-5
CSVDTQYF TRBJ2-3 TRBV29-1
CASSIGRLSGIGNIQYF TRBJ2-4 TRBV19
CASSVVGGNEQYF TRBJ2-7 TRBV9
CASSLTGLAGTAGELFF TRBJ2-2 TRBV7-2
CASSLLNRGGDGYTF TRBJ1-2 TRBV7-9
CASSLVRGTEAFF TRBJ1-1 TRBV7-9
CASSPRGSPYEQYF TRBJ2-7 TRBV7-9
CASSLAIGPSYGYTF TRBJ1-2 TRBV7-9
CSAQRDEQFF TRBJ2-1 TRBV20-1
CASSLWGELFF TRBJ2-2 TRBV11-2
CASSLVRGDTQYF TRBJ2-3 TRBV11-3
CASKQGASDTQYF TRBJ2-3 TRBV2
CASSPWTTNTGELFF TRBJ2-2 TRBV5-5
CASSLGGYQETQYF TRBJ2-5 TRBV5-1
CASSPLLAASYNEQFF TRBJ2-1 TRBV7-3
CASSLQGSGETQYF TRBJ2-5 TRBV7-2
CAWSRGLAGPYNEQFF TRBJ2-1 TRBV30
CASRGSRETQYF TRBJ2-5 TRBV7-9
CAISAGGPNEQFF TRBJ2-1 TRBV10-3
CASSEWQGWNYGYTF TRBJ1-2 TRBV6-1
CASSLWGPRASGGMDTQYF TRBJ2-3 TRBV7-9
CASSLGTGVGNQPQHF TRBJ1-5 TRBV5-6
CASSQERTGSSREQYF TRBJ2-7 TRBV4-2
CASITSGGPQETQYF TRBJ2-5 TRBV11-2
CASGTSGTDTQYF TRBJ2-3 TRBV5-6
CASSLGSLSGNTIYF TRBJ1-3 TRBV7-6
CASSSMNTEAFF TRBJ1-1 TRBV6-6
CASSPKTRGLTDTQYF TRBJ2-3 TRBV7-2
CASLAVWGARSPGAYEQYF TRBJ2-7 TRBV5-5
CATGESSYNSPLHF TRBJ1-6 TRBV10-3
CAISYDRPLNTEAFF TRBJ1-1 TRBV10-3
CASTPDSINYGYTF TRBJ1-2 TRBV5-5
CASTTRRDSGNTIYF TRBJ1-3 TRBV27
CASGGQGNTEAFF TRBJ1-1 TRBV6-1
CASSQDLGYEQYF TRBJ2-7 TRBV4-3
CASSPLGQVNTEAFF TRBJ1-1 TRBV7-9
CSVGQKLVQETQYF TRBJ2-5 TRBV29-1
CASSDGGGIETQYF TRBJ2-5 TRBV2
CASSSINYRETGELFF TRBJ2-2 TRBV7-9
CATSGSTGGNTIYF TRBJ1-3 TRBV15
CASSQDFGTGATEKLFF TRBJ1-4 TRBV4-2
CASSLAVSYNEQFF TRBJ2-1 TRBV7-9
CATSREILTYEQYF TRBJ2-7 TRBV15
CASSLAPRGANYGYTF TRBJ1-2 TRBV7-8
CASSLGPVDQPQHF TRBJ1-5 TRBV7-6
CASTFDGGGEWTQYF TRBJ2-5 TRBV21-1
CASSLAIAGGPGGELFF TRBJ2-2 TRBV7-6
CASSEPRPHDEQFF TRBJ2-1 TRBV25-1